This T cell receptor (beta chain) is drawn from a study of beta chain features in type 1 diabetes. Study-wide points: Researchers cautioned that cDNA sequencing could over-represent cells with high TCR expression. Whether HLA type affects TCRB rearrangement stayed undetermined in the present work. Shortening of TCRB CDR3s, moderate but significant, appeared in all four CD4+ subsets of Type 1 diabetes patients.

The CDR3 consists of 17 residues. Germline V gene data show CDR1 as MNHEY and CDR2 as SMNVEV (reference sequence). The junction had 9 bases not matched to a gene; V was cut back by 4 bases and J by 2 bases. Every isolated RNA sample was fully reverse transcribed, so sequencing captured expressed TCRB transcripts. Reads from naive, central memory and regulatory T cell samples averaged about 3.9 million. Data came from immunoSEQ multiplex PCR; TCRdb stores just in-frame clones and leaves some out. The table shows about 160,000 clones, with about 7.9% occurring only once. Note on this clone: Its antigen is as yet unknown.

The chain couples TRBV27 to TRBJ2-2; 8 bases align to TRBD2. This sequence originates from a man aged 18 to 29 with type 1 diabetes. The sample consisted of central memory CD4+ T cells from blood. CDR3 coding DNA: TGTGCCAGCAGTTCCCTAGGAGCGGGAGTCAACACCGGGGAGCTGTTTTTT. As protein: CASSSLGAGVNTGELFF.